This T cell receptor (beta chain) was recovered during a study of PD-L1 blockade in urothelial cancer listed by TCRdb under 2017. As for the study more broadly: Therapy was started around 2014 for all patients, and atezolizumab 1,200 mg was administered intravenously every 3 weeks. About nine tenths of the roughly 29 patients were males with bladder-origin urothelial cancer, and 18 of 29 reported a prior smoking history. In the same patients who had TCR sequencing, pretreatment tumors also underwent whole exome sequencing and RNA sequencing. Fewer than ten patients reached durable clinical benefit, while about 20 patients did not. Blood samples yielded a median of around 150,000 T cells and roughly 83,000 unique TCRs, with median clonality 0.080. Progression-free survival longer than 6 months counted as durable clinical benefit, and TCR features were additionally tested against both progression-free and overall survival. Somatic, immune and clinical correlates of response to PD-L1 blockade with atezolizumab in urothelial cancer were the focus of an exploratory multi-omic analysis. Patients had an ECOG performance status of 0 or 1 and had received between 0 and 3 prior chemotherapy regimens. Pretreatment tumor samples, along with matched peripheral blood collected serially before and after atezolizumab treatment, underwent TCR sequencing. Around 30 patients had pretreatment blood TCR-seq, roughly 25 had at least one posttreatment blood collection, and roughly 25 had tumor TCR-seq. Blood samples were analyzed at 3 weeks after treatment start (second dose) and at 6 weeks after treatment start. Paper-wide results and their limitations: Because the sample size was small (n ≈ 29) and many of the analyses were exploratory, the results are meant to be hypothesis-generating. Improved progression-free and overall survival was associated with having pretreatment peripheral blood TCR clonality below the median. Among patients with durable benefit, tumor-associated TCR clones showed greater expansion in peripheral blood 3 weeks after treatment started (n of about 20, p = 0.022).

Of note for this clone: Its antigen is unknown. No base quality values were provided; no much bigger clone lies one nucleotide off.

Read against the paper, the sample's time point label means: pretreatment peripheral blood. A cohort of about 30 patients with locally advanced or metastatic urothelial carcinoma, treated at Memorial Sloan Kettering on a trial protocol, was included. Peripheral blood mononuclear cells were collected pretreatment and during treatment, at between 1 and 8 total time points per patient. The Qiagen DNeasy Blood extraction kit was used to purify genomic DNA from total PBMCs and tumor samples. PBMCs were collected pretreatment and during treatment and were isolated and stored as previously described. Synthetic TCR analog templates were spiked into each PCR to estimate absolute template abundance from read counts. The immunoSEQ assay used bias-controlled V and J gene primers to amplify TCRbeta CDR3 regions from genomic DNA. Sequencing of rearranged TCRbeta segments was performed at approximately 20X coverage. Per the authors' processing: Sequencing errors were corrected by clustering, and CDR3s were annotated against IMGT so that V, D and J genes could be assigned. Downstream analyses used only productive TCRbeta rearrangements and left out out-of-frame or stop-codon sequences. Clonality was computed as one minus Shannon entropy normalized by the log of the number of unique productive sequences. Clones differing between time points or between blood and tumor were identified using Fisher's exact test with Benjamini-Hochberg correction, with an adjusted p below 0.01 applied as the threshold. TCRdb carries this immuneACCESS record with in-frame sequences only. Its versions omit some clonotypes, under half of them owing to an unresolved V gene in the studies checked, with the rest unexplained. The DNA gave D and trimming, while V, J and clone size come from that table. The sample table lists 80,000 to 90,000 clones, approximately 81% of them with a count of one. The top ten hold around 15% of the sample.

In the germline V gene, CDR1 corresponds to SGHRS and CDR2 to YFSETQ. Germline trimming: 2 bases from V, 2 bases from J; junction bases outside gene matches: 7. The CDR3 spans 17 residues, from the cysteine through the phenylalanine. Just CDR3 DNA is preserved here, 51 bases in frame from base 1. The V and J genes are TRBV5-1 and TRBJ2-3; TRBD2 matches 11 bases in the middle. This sequence was found in a man in his sixties with urothelial cancer. This specimen was PBMCs, taken around atezolizumab (anti-PD-L1) treatment. The bases are TGCGCCAGCAGCTTAGGACTAGCGGGCCGACTCACAGATACGCAGTATTTT. It is translated as CASSLGLAGRLTDTQYF.